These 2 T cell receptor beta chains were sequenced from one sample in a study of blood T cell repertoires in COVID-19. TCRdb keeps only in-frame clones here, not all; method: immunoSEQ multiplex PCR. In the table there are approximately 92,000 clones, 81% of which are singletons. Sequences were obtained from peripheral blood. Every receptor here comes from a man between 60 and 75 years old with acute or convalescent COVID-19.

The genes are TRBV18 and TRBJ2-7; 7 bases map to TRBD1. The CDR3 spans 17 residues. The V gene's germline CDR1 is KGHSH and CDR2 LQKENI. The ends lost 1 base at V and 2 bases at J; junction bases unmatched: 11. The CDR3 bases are TGTGCCAGCTCACCACGGCATCCGGGACAGCGAACCTACGAGCAGTACTTC. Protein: CASSPRHPGQRTYEQYF.

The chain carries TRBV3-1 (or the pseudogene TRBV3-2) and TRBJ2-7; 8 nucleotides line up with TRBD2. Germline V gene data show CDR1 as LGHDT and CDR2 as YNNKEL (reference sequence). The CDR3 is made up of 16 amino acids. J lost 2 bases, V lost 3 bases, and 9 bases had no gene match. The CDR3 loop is CASSHGGAGFTYEQYF. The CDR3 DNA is TGTGCCAGCAGCCACGGGGGGGCAGGTTTCACCTACGAGCAGTACTTC.